This TCR beta chain was profiled in a study of early T cells in non-severe SARS-CoV-2 infection. Study context: Investigators sequenced bulk RNA drawn from unsorted whole blood, and chains remained unpaired.

The TCR library protocol attached unique molecular identifiers to the individual cDNA molecules. TCRdb itself ran the 5' RACE reads through MiXCR, one entry per CDR3 protein. The sample has around 57,000 distinct CDR3 sequences, around 12% seen once. CDR1 is DFQATT and CDR2 is SNEGSKA in the germline V gene (reference sequence). Trimming took 4 bases from V and 5 from J, leaving 7 bases between them. The CDR3 totals 11 residues. About this clonotype itself: The antigen is undetermined.

Study conclusions and caveats: Comparison of clonotypes with VDJdb favored anti-spike CD8 responses while missing private and CD4 specificities.

The sample consisted of whole blood. V gene TRBV20-1 combines with J gene TRBJ2-3; the D is unclear. The origin of this receptor is an adult who was a healthcare worker with PCR-confirmed SARS-CoV-2 infection or an uninfected control (not recorded which). The CDR3 nucleotides read TGCAGTGCTACTGAGCTAGATACGCAGTATTTT. Protein: CSATELDTQYF.